This T cell receptor (beta chain) is from a study of STAT3 mutations in large granular lymphocyte leukemia (dated by TCRdb to between 2018 and 2021). Notes on the research overall: In roughly half of the longitudinally sequenced T-LGLL patients, canonical activating STAT3 mutations were detected. For each patient, sequencing was performed at an average of approximately 4 time points, with a range of 2 to 8 samplings. A couple of patients with natural killer LGL leukemia were also sequenced longitudinally as controls within the study. Over half of the T-LGLL patients were given one or more immunosuppressive therapy regimens, and 30% to 45% of those treated had a hematologic response. Patients with T-cell large granular lymphocyte leukemia underwent serial deep sequencing of TCRbeta CDR3 and STAT3 to reconstruct clonal hierarchy and dynamics. From an initial cohort of 200 to 250 LGL patients, approximately 17 representative T-LGLL cases were selected for longitudinal TCRbeta and STAT3 sequencing.

The CDR3, cysteine through phenylalanine, is 12 amino acids long. Of the read, only the CDR3 DNA is kept; its 36 bases are in frame from base 1. CDR1 LGHNA and CDR2 YNFKEQ are derived from the germline V gene. Between the V and J ends, shortened by 3 bases and 8 bases respectively, the junction contains 8 bases. The same DNA, extracted from blood mononuclear cells, served for both TCR sequencing and STAT3 sequencing. TCRbeta libraries were sequenced on an Illumina MiSeq, and an average of around 41,000 productive templates per sample was obtained. TCRbeta CDR3 libraries were generated with the immunoSEQ assay using multiplex PCR amplification. As for the authors' bioinformatics: Following a previously defined approach, repertoire diversity was calculated, and values close to 0 point to extremely monoclonal samples. TCRdb took this table from immuneACCESS and kept in-frame rearrangements with V and J called. Such tables lack part of the clones; where checked against another copy, unresolved V genes explain under half of the gap, and the rest is unexplained. V and J calls and clone size are as listed in that table; D and trimming were resolved from the DNA. The sample profile shows several thousand clones; just under 35% of them were found once. In total, the top ten clones hold about 18% of the sample.

Overall results and qualifications from the work: All T-LGLL patients had at least one immunodominant TCRbeta clonotype, and roughly half had multiple immunodominant subclonotypes. Dominant TCR clone burden was found to exceed STAT3 mutant burden in several patients, suggesting that STAT3 mutation arose secondarily within a pre-expanded clone. Because no samples were available when a clone first appeared, clonal expansion was inferred from samplings taken at other points. Linking therapy response to changes in TCR clonal burden was complicated by variable intervals between samplings and by differing treatment regimens. TCR clonotype switching after therapy was seen in about 30% of the 18 patients, with all newly emerging clones being STAT3 wild type. Since codominant clonotypes persisted in some patients, a small but highly pathogenic clone may have gone undetected.

To note about this clone: Its antigen is still unknown. Nothing much larger sits one base from this clone, and base qualities are not available.

The receptor comes from a woman between 40 and 50 years old with T-cell large granular lymphocyte leukemia. Some clones in this sample may be carry-over from other donors' samples. The age is the age at diagnosis. The chain is encoded by TRBV4-2 joined to TRBJ2-1, with the D gene too uncertain to name. Sequencing input: peripheral blood mononuclear cells. The encoded CDR3 is CASSHTVDEQFF. The nucleotide sequence reads as follows: TGTGCCAGCAGCCACACGGTAGATGAGCAGTTCTTC.